The 10 T cell receptor beta chains given below trace back to one sample, sequenced in a study of blood T cell repertoires in COVID-19. Using immunoSEQ multiplex PCR, the repertoire was profiled, and TCRdb retains in-frame clones only, with some absent. The table includes approximately 140,000 clones, around 87% detected once. The sequencing input was peripheral blood. Source of these receptors: a woman aged 60-75 years with active or convalescent COVID-19.

The chain combines TRBV5-4 with TRBJ1-2; D is ambiguous. CDR3 length equals 14 residues. The germline V gene encodes CDR1 SGHNT and CDR2 YYREEE (reference sequence). V gave up 2 bases and J gave up 4 bases, with 12 bases separating them. The CDR3 nucleotides are TGTGCCAGCAGCTTTAGCGGCAAGGGCTATGGCTACACCTTC. The encoded protein is CASSFSGKGYGYTF.

The chain uses TRBV19 and TRBJ1-4; D is unclear. V gave up 5 bases and J gave up 0 bases, with 7 bases separating them. Per the germline V gene, CDR1 is LNHDA and CDR2 is SQIVND (reference sequence). The CDR3 length is 14 residues. The DNA for the CDR3 is TGTGCCAGTAGTTCTGCGGCAACTAATGAAAAACTGTTTTTT. It yields the protein CASSSAATNEKLFF.

This clone has only one observation. The CDR3 loop is CASSLFGSEAFF. In DNA form, the CDR3 reads TGTGCCAGCAGCTTATTTGGCAGTGAAGCTTTCTTT. This chain joins TRBV7-9 and TRBJ1-1; D remains unclear. CDR1 is SEHNR and CDR2 is FQNEAQ in the germline V gene (reference sequence). The CDR3 length is 12 residues. With 2 bases removed from V and 7 bases from J, the gap between germline ends came to 8 bases.

The chain joins TRBV5-8 to TRBJ1-6, with D perhaps matching TRBD1 (5 bases). The CDR3 consists of 14 residues. Trimming took 6 bases from V and 6 from J, leaving 13 bases between them. Germline V gene lookup returns CDR1 SGHTS and CDR2 YDEGEE. In DNA form, the CDR3 reads TGTGCCAGCACCCGTAACCAGGGTAATTCACCCCTCCACTTT. This codes for CASTRNQGNSPLHF.

The genes are TRBV11-3 and TRBJ2-2, with 11 bases that match TRBD2. This CDR3 spans 15 amino acids. The germline gives CDR1 SGHNT, CDR2 YENEEA. V dropped 0 bases and J dropped 11; count of bases not matched to a gene: 5. DNA of the CDR3: TGTGCCAGCAGCTTAGAGGCGACTAGCGGGGCTGAGCTGTTTTTT. Protein product: CASSLEATSGAELFF.

The chain recombines TRBV15 with TRBJ2-2; possibly TRBD2 for D (5 bases). This CDR3 is built from 14 residues. The V gene's germline CDR1 is LNHNV and CDR2 YYDKDF (reference sequence). V lost 5 bases, J lost 11 bases, and 18 bases lay in between. The CDR3 DNA follows: TGTGCCACCAGCCAAACCAAACGGACTCTCGAGCTGTTTTTT. Its protein is CATSQTKRTLELFF. The full variable domain, with the rest looked up from reference TRBV15 and TRBJ2-2, is DAMVIQNPRYQVTQFGKPVTLSCSQTLNHNVMYWYQQKSSQAPKLLFHYYDKDFNNEADTPDNFQSRRPNTSFCFLDIRSPGLGDTAMYLCATSQTKRTLELFFGEGSRLTVL.

The gene calls are TRBV9 and TRBJ1-1, with D uncertain. Trimming shortened V by 0 bases and J by 0 bases, and 6 bases separated the two germline ends. The CDR3 runs to 14 residues. Per the germline V gene, CDR1 is SGDLS and CDR2 is YYNGEE. The CDR3 bases are TGTGCCAGCAGCGTAGAACATCTGAACACTGAAGCTTTCTTT. This codes for CASSVEHLNTEAFF. Full variable domain (rest looked up from reference TRBV9 and TRBJ1-1): DSGVTQTPKHLITATGQRVTLRCSPRSGDLSVYWYQQSLDQGLQFLIQYYNGEERAKGNILERFSAQQFPDLHSELNLSSLELGDSALYFCASSVEHLNTEAFFGQGTRLTVV.

This sequence joins TRBV24-1 and TRBJ1-6; D remains ambiguous. V dropped 3 bases and J dropped 3 bases, with 20 bases sitting between them. CDR3 length: 19 amino acids. Germline-derived CDR1 and CDR2 are KGHDR and SFDVKD. The CDR3, as DNA: TGTGCCACCAGTGATCCACCGCCAGGATTACTGATCTATAATTCACCCCTCCACTTT. Protein: CATSDPPPGLLIYNSPLHF.

The genes are TRBV7-8 and TRBJ2-1, with TRBD2 matching over 8 bases. Germline CDR1 SGHVS, CDR2 FQNEAQ. V lost 5 bases to trimming and J lost 7 bases; unmatched junction nucleotides: 10. The CDR3 consists of 15 residues. CDR3 amino acids: CASSLRGGVTNEQFF. The CDR3 DNA is TGTGCCAGCAGCCTACGGGGGGGCGTGACGAATGAGCAGTTCTTC.

The chain links TRBV19 to TRBJ1-1, with unresolved D. CDR1 and CDR2 from the germline V gene are LNHDA and SQIVND (reference sequence). Trimming removed 5 bases at V and 6 bases at J, with 16 bases between. This CDR3 contains 14 residues. CDR3 region: CASSRSGGHAEAFF. CDR3 DNA sequence: TGTGCCAGTAGTCGATCGGGCGGGCACGCTGAAGCTTTCTTT.